This TCR beta chain was recorded in a study of cytomegalovirus exposure and HLA in healthy donors. Study details: Findings of an earlier analysis included some 110 million unique TCR beta sequences from 200 million or so T cells. Around 78 million unique TCRs, all from HLA-typed donors, were included in an early release of the data.

Germline V gene data show CDR1 as SGHNT and CDR2 as YYREEE (reference sequence). The J segment lost 2 bases and the V segment lost 0 bases, leaving 6 bases of the junction unmatched. The CDR3 extends over 16 amino acids. PCR used 60 Vbeta primers and 13 Jbeta primers. TCRdb's table, derived via immunoSEQ multiplex PCR, lists solely in-frame clones and lacks some. The table shows about 52,000 clones, with about three quarters occurring only once. The specimen sequenced was PBMCs. The V and J genes are TRBV5-4 and TRBJ1-2, with 8 bases fitting TRBD1. This clonotype was obtained from a man between 18 and 35 years old in good health and CMV-seronegative. The CDR3 loop reads CASSLVGRGRNYGYTF. In nucleotides, the CDR3 is TGTGCCAGCAGCTTGGTCGGCAGGGGGCGCAACTATGGCTACACCTTC.